This is a list of T cell receptor beta chains from one sample in a study of T cell responses to AZD1222 COVID-19 vaccine. Method: immunoSEQ multiplex PCR; TCRdb's copy keeps in-frame clones and lacks some. Of roughly 140,000 clones in the sample, more than 75% were seen once. This specimen consisted of peripheral blood, obtained on day 0 of MenACWY control vaccination. The receptors shown here come from an adult in good health. The CDR3 runs from the conserved cysteine through the conserved F or W. D genes are given only for firm matches. The size of a clone is reported for some rows only, either as once, few or many, or as a class for expanded clones.

j_call | clone_size | v_call | d_call | cdr3_aa | cdr3_nt
TRBJ1-1 | - | TRBV5-1 | - | CASSSFPSGLPDTEAFF | TGCGCCAGCAGCTCTTTTCCTTCGGGACTCCCGGACACTGAAGCTTTCTTT
TRBJ2-7 | - | TRBV5-1 | - | CASSFAAGRIEQYF | TGCGCCAGCAGCTTCGCCGCAGGGAGGATTGAGCAGTACTTC
TRBJ1-2 | - | TRBV2 | - | CASSEVRSYGYTF | TGTGCCAGCAGTGAAGTAAGATCCTATGGCTACACCTTC
TRBJ1-5 | - | TRBV6-2/TRBV6-3 | - | CASSTHNTNKRQNDSNQPQHF | TGTGCCAGCAGCACACACAACACCAATAAGAGACAGAATGATAGCAATCAGCCCCAGCATTTT
TRBJ1-3 | - | TRBV23-1 | - | CASSQKPPGVTGNTIYF | TGCGCCAGCAGTCAAAAGCCCCCGGGGGTAACTGGAAACACCATATATTTT
TRBJ1-4 | - | TRBV28 | - | CASRPGDLANEKLFF | TGTGCCAGCAGACCAGGGGACCTCGCTAATGAAAAACTGTTTTTT
TRBJ2-5 | - | TRBV6-6 | - | CASTPGGNLETQYF | TGTGCCAGCACGCCTGGGGGGAATCTAGAGACCCAGTACTTC
TRBJ1-2 | few | TRBV7-9 | - | CASSLVDRLYGYTF | TGTGCCAGCAGCTTAGTAGACAGGTTGTATGGCTACACCTTC
TRBJ1-6 | - | TRBV5-8 | - | CASSLGARVKSPLHF | TGTGCCAGCAGCTTGGGGGCCAGGGTTAAGTCACCCCTCCACTTT
TRBJ1-1 | - | TRBV6-5 | - | CASSPHGEDGAFF | TGTGCCAGCAGTCCCCATGGGGAGGACGGAGCTTTCTTT
TRBJ1-1 | - | TRBV6-5 | - | CASSYGGRTEAFF | TGTGCCAGCAGTTACGGGGGCAGGACTGAAGCTTTCTTT
TRBJ2-1 | - | TRBV9 | TRBD2 | CASSLSLAGGRNEQFF | TGTGCCAGCAGCCTGAGCCTAGCGGGGGGACGGAATGAGCAGTTCTTC
TRBJ1-2 | - | TRBV5-1 | TRBD1 | CASSVTGGYGYTF | TGCGCCAGCAGCGTGACAGGGGGCTATGGCTACACCTTC
TRBJ2-1 | - | TRBV7-3 | - | CASSLNPGGSYNEQFF | TGTGCCAGCAGCTTAAACCCCGGGGGCTCCTACAATGAGCAGTTCTTC
TRBJ1-6 | - | TRBV6-2/TRBV6-3 | TRBD1 | CASSYQGQGNSPLHF | TGTGCCAGCAGTTACCAGGGACAGGGAAACTCACCCCTCCACTTT
TRBJ1-3 | - | TRBV27 | - | CASSIQGRSGNTIYF | TGTGCCAGCAGCATCCAGGGGAGGTCTGGAAACACCATATATTTT
TRBJ1-1 | - | TRBV9 | - | CASSVMEGTEAFF | TGTGCCAGCAGCGTTATGGAGGGAACTGAAGCTTTCTTT
TRBJ2-2 | - | TRBV9 | - | CASSVVGLSAGELFF | TGTGCCAGCAGCGTAGTCGGCCTGTCGGCCGGGGAGCTGTTTTTT
TRBJ1-6 | - | TRBV16 | - | CASSPDRRNSPLHF | TGTGCCAGCAGCCCTGACAGAAGAAATTCACCCCTCCACTTT
TRBJ2-1 | once | TRBV3-1/TRBV3-2 | TRBD1 | CASSRRQGRNEQFF | TGTGCCAGCAGCCGCCGACAGGGGCGGAATGAGCAGTTCTTC
TRBJ1-1 | - | TRBV11-2 | - | CASSLDGVLTAFF | TGTGCCAGCAGCTTAGACGGGGTGTTAACGGCTTTCTTT
TRBJ1-2 | - | TRBV3-1/TRBV3-2 | - | CASSQGWGTGYTF | TGTGCCAGCAGCCAAGGATGGGGAACCGGCTACACCTTC
TRBJ1-3 | - | TRBV4-1 | - | CASSHSGSGGLNTIYF | TGCGCCAGCAGCCACTCCGGGTCCGGGGGCTTAAACACCATATATTTT
TRBJ1-6 | few | TRBV6-5 | - | CASSLDTSLQDF | TGTGCCAGCAGTCTGGACACCAGCCTCCAGGACTTT
TRBJ1-6 | - | TRBV13 | - | CASSYGGGGRNSPLHF | TGTGCCAGCAGCTATGGAGGCGGGGGAAGAAATTCACCCCTCCACTTT
TRBJ1-5 | - | TRBV4-1 | - | CASSWEGARGQPQHF | TGCGCCAGCAGCTGGGAAGGGGCCCGGGGGCAGCCCCAGCATTTT
TRBJ2-7 | - | TRBV7-6 | - | CASSLARTETYEQYF | TGTGCCAGCAGCTTAGCGCGAACAGAAACCTACGAGCAGTACTTC
TRBJ1-1 | few | TRBV7-3 | - | CASSLGGGNTEAFF | TGTGCCAGCAGCCTAGGAGGGGGGAACACTGAAGCTTTCTTT
TRBJ1-5 | - | TRBV19 | - | CASSIVRTVNQPQHF | TGTGCCAGTAGTATAGTCCGGACGGTGAATCAGCCCCAGCATTTT